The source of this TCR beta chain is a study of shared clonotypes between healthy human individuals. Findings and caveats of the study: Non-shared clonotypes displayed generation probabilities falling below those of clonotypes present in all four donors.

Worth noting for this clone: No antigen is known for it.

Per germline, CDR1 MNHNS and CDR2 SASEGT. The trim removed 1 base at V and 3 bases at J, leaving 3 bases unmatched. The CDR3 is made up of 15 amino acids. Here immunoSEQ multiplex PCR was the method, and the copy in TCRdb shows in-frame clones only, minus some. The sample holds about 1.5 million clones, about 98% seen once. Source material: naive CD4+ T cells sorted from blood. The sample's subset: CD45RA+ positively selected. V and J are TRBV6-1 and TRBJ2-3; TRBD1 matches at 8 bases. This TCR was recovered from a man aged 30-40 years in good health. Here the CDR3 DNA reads TGTGCCAGCAGTGAAGGGACAGGGATAACAGATACGCAGTATTTT. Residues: CASSEGTGITDTQYF.